What follows are 3 T cell receptor beta chains derived from one specimen sequenced in a study of shared clonotypes between healthy human individuals. Using immunoSEQ multiplex PCR, the repertoire was profiled, and TCRdb retains in-frame clones only, with some absent. Of more than 2,000,000 clones in the sample, about 92% are singletons; the top ten hold 0.35% to 0.5%. Input material: naive CD4+ T cells from PBMCs. The sample's subset: CD45RA+ positively selected. The receptors here all came from a man between 18 and 29 years old in good health. Some clones in this sample may be carry-over from other donors' samples.

The gene calls are TRBV28 and TRBJ2-2; D is undetermined. Trimming removed 5 bases at V and 2 bases at J, with 6 bases between. Germline V CDR1 and CDR2: MDHEN, SYDVKM. The length of the CDR3 is 13 residues. CDR3 residues: CASSVGNTGELFF. DNA for the CDR3: TGTGCCAGCAGTGTGGGAAACACCGGGGAGCTGTTTTTT.

V is TRBV30 and J is TRBJ1-1, with D possibly TRBD1 on 5 matching bases. This CDR3 has 15 residues. The V and J ends lost 0 bases and 6 bases respectively, with 17 bases between them. Germline loops: CDR1 GTSNPN, CDR2 SVGIG (reference sequence). The chain's CDR3 is CAWSVLSGRSPEAFF. The CDR3 DNA follows: TGTGCCTGGAGTGTACTATCGGGGCGGAGCCCTGAAGCTTTCTTT.

The V and J genes are TRBV11-2 and TRBJ2-7; D remains ambiguous. The CDR3 runs 15 residues. V was shortened by 5 bases and J by 2 bases, with 16 bases between the two germline ends. Germline values: CDR1 SGHAT, CDR2 FQNNGV. The CDR3 protein is CASSPRQVNPYEQYF. CDR3 nucleotides: TGTGCCAGCAGCCCACGCCAGGTTAATCCCTACGAGCAGTACTTC.